The present entry profiles one T cell receptor beta chain with its context. Its matching antigen is unknown. The data were taken from a study of shared clonotypes between healthy human individuals. Study-wide results and caveats: The donor pool, a small one, limited the genetic and exposure-history diversity represented. Investigators collected only blood, and repertoires in tissues likely differ.

It was into CD45RA+ naive and CD45RA-negative memory subsets that the CD4+ cells were split. CDR1 is LNHDA, CDR2 SQIVND, per germline (reference sequence). Trimming took 2 bases from V and 1 from J, leaving 8 bases between them. There are 14 residues in the CDR3. Clones were sequenced by immunoSEQ multiplex PCR, and TCRdb holds only the in-frame ones, with some missing. The sample has some 1,100,000 clones; 78% are singletons. This TCR derives from a man younger than 30 in good health. Some clones in this sample may be carry-over from other donors' samples. The chain links TRBV19 to TRBJ1-2, with unresolved D. Source material: memory CD4+ T cells from PBMCs. This sample's subset: CD45RA-negative fraction. Written as DNA, the CDR3 is TGTGCCAGTAGTATATTCGGCAGTAACTATGGCTACACCTTC. Protein sequence: CASSIFGSNYGYTF.